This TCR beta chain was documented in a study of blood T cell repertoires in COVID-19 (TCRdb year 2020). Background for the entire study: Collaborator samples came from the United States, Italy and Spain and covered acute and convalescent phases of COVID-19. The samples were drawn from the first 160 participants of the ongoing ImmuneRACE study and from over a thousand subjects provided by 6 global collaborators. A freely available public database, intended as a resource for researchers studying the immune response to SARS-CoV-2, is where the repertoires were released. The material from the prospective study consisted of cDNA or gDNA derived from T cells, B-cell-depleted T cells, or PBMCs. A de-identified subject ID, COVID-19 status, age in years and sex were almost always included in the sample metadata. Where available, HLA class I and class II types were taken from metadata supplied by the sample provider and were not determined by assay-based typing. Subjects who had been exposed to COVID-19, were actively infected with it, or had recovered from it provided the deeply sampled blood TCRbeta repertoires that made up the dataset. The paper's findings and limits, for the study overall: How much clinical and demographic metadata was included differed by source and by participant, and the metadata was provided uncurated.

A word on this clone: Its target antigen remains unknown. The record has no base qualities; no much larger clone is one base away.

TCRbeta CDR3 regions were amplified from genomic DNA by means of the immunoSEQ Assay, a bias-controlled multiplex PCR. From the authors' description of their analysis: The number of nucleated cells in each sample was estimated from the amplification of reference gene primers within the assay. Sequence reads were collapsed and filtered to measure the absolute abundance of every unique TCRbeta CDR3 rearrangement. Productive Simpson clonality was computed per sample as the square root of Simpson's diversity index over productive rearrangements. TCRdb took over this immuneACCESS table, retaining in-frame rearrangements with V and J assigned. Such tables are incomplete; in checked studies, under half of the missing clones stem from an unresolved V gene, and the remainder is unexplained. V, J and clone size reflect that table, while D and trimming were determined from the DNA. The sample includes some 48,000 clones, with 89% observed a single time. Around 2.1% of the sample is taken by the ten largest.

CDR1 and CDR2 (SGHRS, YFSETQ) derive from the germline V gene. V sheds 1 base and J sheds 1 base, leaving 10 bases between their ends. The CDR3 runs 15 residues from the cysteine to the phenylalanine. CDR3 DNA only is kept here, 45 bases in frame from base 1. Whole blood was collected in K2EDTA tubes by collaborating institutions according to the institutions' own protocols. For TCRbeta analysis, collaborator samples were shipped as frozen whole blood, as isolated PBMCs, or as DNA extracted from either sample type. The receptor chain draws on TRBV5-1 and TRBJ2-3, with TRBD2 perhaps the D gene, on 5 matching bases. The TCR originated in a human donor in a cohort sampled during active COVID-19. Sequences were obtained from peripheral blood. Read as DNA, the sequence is TGCGCCAGCAGCTTGCACGGGGTTGGCACAGATACGCAGTATTTT. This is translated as CASSLHGVGTDTQYF.